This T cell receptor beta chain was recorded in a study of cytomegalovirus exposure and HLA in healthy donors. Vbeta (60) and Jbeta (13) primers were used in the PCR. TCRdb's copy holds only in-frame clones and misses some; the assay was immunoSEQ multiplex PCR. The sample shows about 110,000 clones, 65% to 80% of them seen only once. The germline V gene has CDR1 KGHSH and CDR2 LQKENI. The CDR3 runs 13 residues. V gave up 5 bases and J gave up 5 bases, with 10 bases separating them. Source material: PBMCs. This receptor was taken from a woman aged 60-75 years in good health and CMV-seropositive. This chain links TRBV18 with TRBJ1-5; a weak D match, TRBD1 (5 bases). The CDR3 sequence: CASSDQGDQPQHF. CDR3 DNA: TGTGCCAGCTCAGACCAGGGTGATCAGCCCCAGCATTTT.